These 2 T cell receptor beta chains came from one sample sequenced in a study of blood T cell repertoires in COVID-19. Assay used: immunoSEQ multiplex PCR; TCRdb lists only in-frame clones, some missing. The sample lists roughly 100,000 clones; about 86% were seen once. The material sequenced was peripheral blood. The receptors originated from a man at least 80 years old with acute or convalescent COVID-19.

V and J are TRBV29-1 and TRBJ1-2, with 7 bases identical to TRBD1. CDR1 SQVTM and CDR2 ANQGSEA come from the germline V gene. J gave up 3 bases and V 8 bases, and 6 bases lay outside the gene matches. This CDR3 region has 12 residues. The CDR3 loop reads CSSPTGDYGYTF. The CDR3 coding sequence is TGCAGCTCACCCACAGGGGACTATGGCTACACCTTC.

The V call is TRBV3-1 (or the pseudogene TRBV3-2), the J call TRBJ2-1; maybe TRBD1 (6 bases). CDR3 length: 15 residues. The V gene lost 3 bases and the J gene lost 3 bases, with 12 bases spanning the gap. The V gene's germline CDR1 is LGHDT and CDR2 YNNKEL (reference sequence). The CDR3 DNA reads as TGTGCCAGCAGCCAGCTGACAGGAGGCTACAATGAGCAGTTCTTC. Its protein product is CASSQLTGGYNEQFF.